What follows are 15 T cell receptor beta chains derived from one specimen sequenced in a study of T cell responses to AZD1222 COVID-19 vaccine. Sequencing was performed with immunoSEQ multiplex PCR; in TCRdb, only in-frame clones are kept and a portion is missing. The table lists 90,000 to 120,000 clones, about 90% of them singletons. Sample: peripheral blood, taken on day 0 of AZD1222 vaccination. These receptor sequences come from an adult in good health.

The rearrangement uses TRBV18 and TRBJ1-4, with D possibly TRBD1 on 6 matching bases. V was shortened by 3 bases and J by 5 bases, with 13 bases between the two germline ends. CDR3 length: 15 residues. Per germline, CDR1 KGHSH and CDR2 LQKENI. This CDR3 reads CASSPRTDTNEKLFF. CDR3 sequence (DNA): TGTGCCAGCTCACCGCGGACAGACACAAATGAAAAACTGTTTTTT.

V and J are TRBV27 and TRBJ2-2; no firm D call. Germline CDR1 MNHEY, CDR2 SMNVEV (reference sequence). The CDR3 covers 13 residues. V lost 3 bases to trimming and J lost 7 bases, with 9 bases between them. Written as DNA, the CDR3 is TGTGCCAGCAGTTTCCTACCGGGCGGGGAGCTGTTTTTT. Residues: CASSFLPGGELFF.

This rearrangement joins TRBV9 to TRBJ2-7; D remains ambiguous. The CDR3 has 14 amino acids. Germline loops: CDR1 SGDLS, CDR2 YYNGEE. V was clipped by 2 bases and J by 2 bases, with 11 bases between them. CDR3 sequence: CASSVGPYAYEQYF. CDR3 bases: TGTGCCAGCAGCGTTGGACCCTACGCCTACGAGCAGTACTTC.

The V call is TRBV9, the J call TRBJ1-5, with a tentative D call TRBD1 (6 bases). This CDR3 contains 15 residues. Germline CDR1 and CDR2: SGDLS and YYNGEE. V was trimmed by 0 bases and J by 3 bases, leaving 10 bases between them. CDR3 sequence reads: CASSVEAGVNQPQHF. Here the CDR3 DNA reads TGTGCCAGCAGCGTAGAAGCAGGGGTCAATCAGCCCCAGCATTTT. The entire variable domain, with the rest obtained from reference TRBV9 and TRBJ1-5, is as follows: DSGVTQTPKHLITATGQRVTLRCSPRSGDLSVYWYQQSLDQGLQFLIQYYNGEERAKGNILERFSAQQFPDLHSELNLSSLELGDSALYFCASSVEAGVNQPQHFGDGTRLSIL.

The chain combines TRBV3-1 (or the pseudogene TRBV3-2) with TRBJ1-2, with 9 bases identical to TRBD1. Germline V gives CDR1 LGHDT, CDR2 YNNKEL (reference sequence). This CDR3 has 15 amino acids. Trimming took 5 bases from V and 4 from J; bases not matched to a gene: 8. The CDR3 DNA is TGTGCCAGCAGCTCAACTGACAGGGGGATCTATGGCTACACCTTC. Its protein product is CASSSTDRGIYGYTF.

The rearrangement uses TRBV18 and TRBJ2-5; D is perhaps TRBD1 or TRBD2 (5 bases each). V was clipped by 6 bases and J by 4 bases, with 15 bases between them. The CDR3 extends over 14 amino acids. Germline V gene sequence: CDR1 KGHSH, CDR2 LQKENI. CDR3 loop: CASSLSGTGETQYF. The CDR3 DNA sequence: TGTGCCAGCTCTCTCTCAGGGACGGGAGAGACCCAGTACTTC.

The CDR3 loop reads CASSPLTLYTEAFF. CDR3 sequence (DNA): TGTGCCAGCAGTCCCCTGACCCTTTACACTGAAGCTTTCTTT. The chain is built from TRBV6-5 and TRBJ1-1; D uncertain. Germline V gives CDR1 MNHEY, CDR2 SVGAGI. This CDR3 region has 14 residues. V was trimmed by 5 bases and J by 3 bases, leaving 13 bases between them.

The chain links TRBV6-2 or TRBV6-3 to TRBJ2-7, with D perhaps TRBD1 (7 bases). CDR1 and CDR2 (germline): MNHEY, SVGEGT. Trimming stripped 2 bases from V and 6 bases from J, with 14 bases between. CDR3 length equals 14 residues. The CDR3 DNA sequence: TGTGCCAGCAGTTACAGTCCAGGGGGGCTCGAGCAGTACTTC. Translating gives CASSYSPGGLEQYF.

In its sample, this clone was seen once. The CDR3 region is CASSPPSGEQYF. The DNA of the CDR3 is TGTGCCAGCTCACCTCCGAGTGGCGAGCAGTACTTC. This sequence joins TRBV18 and TRBJ2-7; unclear D gene. V dropped 3 bases and J dropped 6 bases, with 9 bases sitting between them. Germline V gives CDR1 KGHSH, CDR2 LQKENI. The CDR3 covers 12 residues.

The V call is TRBV6-2 or TRBV6-3, the J call TRBJ2-1; D is undetermined. The CDR3 has 15 amino acids. Germline CDR1 MNHEY, CDR2 SVGEGT. V was cut by 5 bases and J by 0 bases, with 11 bases left in between. The CDR3, as DNA: TGTGCCAGCAGTCTAATCGGAAGCTCCTACAATGAGCAGTTCTTC. Amino acids: CASSLIGSSYNEQFF.

CDR3 coding DNA: TGTGCCAGCAGTTACATCCAGCGACTGTTCACCGGGGAGCTGTTTTTT. Translation gives CASSYIQRLFTGELFF. The chain joins TRBV6-2 or TRBV6-3 to TRBJ2-2; D gene unclear. The V gene lost 2 bases and the J gene lost 4 bases, with 14 bases spanning the gap. The CDR3 contains 16 residues. The germline gives CDR1 MNHEY, CDR2 SVGEGT.

The rearrangement uses TRBV27 and TRBJ2-2, with 10 nucleotides matching TRBD2. The length of the CDR3 is 21 residues. CDR1 is MNHEY, CDR2 SMNVEV, per germline (reference sequence). After removal of 3 bases from V and 3 bases from J, the junction contained 19 bases not matched to a gene. Written as DNA, the CDR3 is TGTGCCAGCAGTTTCCCGAGGGTAATCTCTAGCGGGAGTAAATACACCGGGGAGCTGTTTTTT. It yields the protein CASSFPRVISSGSKYTGELFF.

The gene calls are TRBV7-2 and TRBJ1-1, with D perhaps matching TRBD1 (5 bases). Germline CDR1 reads SGHTA; CDR2 reads FQGNSA. CDR3 length: 18 residues. Trimming shortened V by 5 bases and J by 3 bases, and 25 bases separated the two germline ends. CDR3 amino acids: CASSKRMLDNLGDTEAFF. The CDR3 DNA reads TGTGCCAGCAGCAAACGGATGCTGGACAACCTTGGGGACACTGAAGCTTTCTTT.

This chain uses TRBV18 with TRBJ1-5; D not certain. The germline CDR1 and CDR2 sequences are KGHSH and LQKENI. Trimming removed 4 bases from V and 3 bases from J, with 16 bases in between. The CDR3 has 16 residues. In DNA form, the CDR3 reads TGTGCCAGCTCACACAACTCCGGACCGATCAATCAGCCCCAGCATTTT. Encoded protein: CASSHNSGPINQPQHF.

V is TRBV9 and J is TRBJ2-1; 10 bases align to TRBD2. The CDR3 contains 16 residues. Germline CDR1 reads SGDLS; CDR2 reads YYNGEE. V was pared by 0 bases and J by 4 bases, with 4 bases of the junction left unmatched. The CDR3 DNA reads TGTGCCAGCAGCGTAGGAGCGGGAGGGCCGTACAATGAGCAGTTCTTC. This gives the protein CASSVGAGGPYNEQFF.